This record covers a single T cell receptor beta chain. When the RNA was reverse transcribed, random hexamers were used with an input of about 0.5 to 1 ug. TCRdb redid the calling of the immunoSEQ multiplex PCR reads with MiXCR, one entry per CDR3 protein. The data hold about 100,000 distinct CDR3 sequences, with about 93% observed a single time. This sample was included in a study of CD8 T cells in Susac syndrome. The receptor was derived from a human donor in good health. The sequenced material came from CD8+ T cells from PBMCs.

CDR3 protein: CASSSDSHYGYTF. Written as DNA, the CDR3 is TGTGCCAGCAGTTCCGACAGCCACTATGGCTACACCTTC. This sequence joins TRBV7-9 and TRBJ1-2, with TRBD1 as a possible D gene (5 bases). This CDR3 has 13 residues. V was clipped by 6 bases and J by 3 bases, with 11 bases between them. Germline V gene sequence: CDR1 SEHNR, CDR2 FQNEAQ (reference sequence). The complete variable domain, with remaining parts taken from reference TRBV7-9 and TRBJ1-2, reads DTGVSQNPRHKITKRGQNVTFRCDPISEHNRLYWYRQTLGQGPEFLTYFQNEAQLEKSRLLSDRFSAERPKGSFSTLEIQRTEQGDSAMYLCASSSDSHYGYTFGSGTRLTVV.